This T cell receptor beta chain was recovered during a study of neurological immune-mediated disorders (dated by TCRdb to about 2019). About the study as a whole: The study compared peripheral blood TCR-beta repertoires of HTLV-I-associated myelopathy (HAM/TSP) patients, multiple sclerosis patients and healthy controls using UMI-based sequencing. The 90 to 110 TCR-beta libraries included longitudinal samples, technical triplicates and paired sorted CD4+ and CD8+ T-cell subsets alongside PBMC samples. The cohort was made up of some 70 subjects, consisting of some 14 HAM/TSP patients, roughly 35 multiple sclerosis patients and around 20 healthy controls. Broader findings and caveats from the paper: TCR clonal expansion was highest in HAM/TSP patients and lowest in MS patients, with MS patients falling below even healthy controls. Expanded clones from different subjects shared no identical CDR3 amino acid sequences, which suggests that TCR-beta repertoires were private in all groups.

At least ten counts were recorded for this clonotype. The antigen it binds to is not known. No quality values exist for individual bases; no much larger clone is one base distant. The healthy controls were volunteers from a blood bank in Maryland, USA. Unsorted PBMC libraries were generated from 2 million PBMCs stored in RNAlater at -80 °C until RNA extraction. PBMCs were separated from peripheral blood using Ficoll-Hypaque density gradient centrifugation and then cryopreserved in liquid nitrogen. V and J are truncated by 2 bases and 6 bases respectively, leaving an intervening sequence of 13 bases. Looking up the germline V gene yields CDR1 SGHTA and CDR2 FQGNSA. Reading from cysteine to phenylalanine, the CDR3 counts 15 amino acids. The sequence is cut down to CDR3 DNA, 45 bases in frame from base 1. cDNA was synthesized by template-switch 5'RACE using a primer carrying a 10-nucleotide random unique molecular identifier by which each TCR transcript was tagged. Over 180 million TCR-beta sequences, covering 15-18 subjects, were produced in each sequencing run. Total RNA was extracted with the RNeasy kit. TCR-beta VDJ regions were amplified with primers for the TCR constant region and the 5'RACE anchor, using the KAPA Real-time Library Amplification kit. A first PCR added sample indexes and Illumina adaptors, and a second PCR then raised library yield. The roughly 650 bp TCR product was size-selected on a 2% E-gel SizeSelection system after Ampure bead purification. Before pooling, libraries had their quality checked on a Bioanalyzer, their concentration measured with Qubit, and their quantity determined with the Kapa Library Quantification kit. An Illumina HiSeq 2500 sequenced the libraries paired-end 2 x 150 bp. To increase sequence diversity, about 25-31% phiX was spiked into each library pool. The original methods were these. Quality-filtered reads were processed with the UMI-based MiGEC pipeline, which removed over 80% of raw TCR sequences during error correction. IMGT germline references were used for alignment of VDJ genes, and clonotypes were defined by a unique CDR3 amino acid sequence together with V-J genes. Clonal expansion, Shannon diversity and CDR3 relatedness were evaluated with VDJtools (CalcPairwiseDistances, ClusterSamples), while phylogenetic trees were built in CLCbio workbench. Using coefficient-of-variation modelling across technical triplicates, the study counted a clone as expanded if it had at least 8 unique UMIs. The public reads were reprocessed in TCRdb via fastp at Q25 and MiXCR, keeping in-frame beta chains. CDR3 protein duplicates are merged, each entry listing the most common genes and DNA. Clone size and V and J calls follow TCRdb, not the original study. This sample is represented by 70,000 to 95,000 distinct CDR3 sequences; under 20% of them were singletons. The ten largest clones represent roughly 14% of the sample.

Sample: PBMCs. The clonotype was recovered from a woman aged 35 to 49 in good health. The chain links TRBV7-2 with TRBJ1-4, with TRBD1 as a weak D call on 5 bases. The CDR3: CASSLMGQQDEKLFF. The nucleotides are TGTGCCAGCAGCTTAATGGGGCAGCAAGATGAAAAACTGTTTTTT.